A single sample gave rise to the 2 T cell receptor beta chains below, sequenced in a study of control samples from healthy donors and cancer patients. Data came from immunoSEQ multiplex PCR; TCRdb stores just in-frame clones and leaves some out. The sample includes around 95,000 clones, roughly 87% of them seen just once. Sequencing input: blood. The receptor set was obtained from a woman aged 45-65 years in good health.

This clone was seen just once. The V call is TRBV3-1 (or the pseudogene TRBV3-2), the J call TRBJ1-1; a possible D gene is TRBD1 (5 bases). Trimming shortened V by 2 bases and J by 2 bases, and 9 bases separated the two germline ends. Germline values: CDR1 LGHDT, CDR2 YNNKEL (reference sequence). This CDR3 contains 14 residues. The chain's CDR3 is CASSQWDLNTEAFF. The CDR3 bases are TGTGCCAGCAGCCAATGGGACCTTAACACTGAAGCTTTCTTT.

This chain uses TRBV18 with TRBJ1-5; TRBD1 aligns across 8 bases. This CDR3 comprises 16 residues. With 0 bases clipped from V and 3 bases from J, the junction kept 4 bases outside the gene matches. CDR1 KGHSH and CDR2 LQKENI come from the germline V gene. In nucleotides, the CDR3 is TGTGCCAGCTCACCACCGACAGGGGCTAACAATCAGCCCCAGCATTTT. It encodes CASSPPTGANNQPQHF.